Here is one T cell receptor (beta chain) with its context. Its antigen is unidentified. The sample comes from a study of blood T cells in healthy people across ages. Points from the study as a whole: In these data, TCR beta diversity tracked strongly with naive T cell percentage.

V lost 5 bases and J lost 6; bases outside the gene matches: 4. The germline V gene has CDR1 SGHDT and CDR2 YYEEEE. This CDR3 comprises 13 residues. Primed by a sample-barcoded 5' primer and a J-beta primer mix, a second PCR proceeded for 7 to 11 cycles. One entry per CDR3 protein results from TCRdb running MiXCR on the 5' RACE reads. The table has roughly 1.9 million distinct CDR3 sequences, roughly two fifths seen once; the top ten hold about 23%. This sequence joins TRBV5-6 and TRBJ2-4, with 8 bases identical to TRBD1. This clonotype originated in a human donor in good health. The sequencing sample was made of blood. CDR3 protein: CASRRTGTNIQYF. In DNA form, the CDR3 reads TGTGCCAGCAGACGGACAGGGACAAACATTCAGTACTTC.